The TCR beta chain described here comes from a study of blood T cell repertoires in COVID-19. The CDR3 is 16 amino acids. V was pared by 5 bases and J by 4 bases, with 20 bases between. The germline CDR1 and CDR2 sequences are LNHDA and SQIVND (reference sequence). TCRdb keeps only in-frame clones here, not all; method: immunoSEQ multiplex PCR. Of around 190,000 clones in the sample, 81% were seen once. The material sequenced was PBMCs or T cells enriched from blood (not recorded which). This sequence joins TRBV19 and TRBJ1-1, with D tentatively TRBD1 (6 bases). The sequence came from a man between 35 and 55 years old who had recovered from COVID-19. The CDR3 region has the DNA TGTGCCAGTAGTCCTTGGCAGAGGGGGTTTGGCACTGAAGCTTTCTTT. This codes for CASSPWQRGFGTEAFF.